This T cell receptor beta chain was captured in a study of control samples from healthy donors and cancer patients. Libraries were prepared by immunoSEQ multiplex PCR; TCRdb keeps only in-frame clonotypes and omits some of them. This sample has about 60,000 clones; 95% to 96% occur once, and the top ten carry around 0.99%. The germline V gene encodes CDR1 KGHSH and CDR2 LQKENI. V was shortened by 3 bases and J by 4 bases, with 10 bases between the two germline ends. This CDR3 has 15 amino acids. Material for sequencing was blood. The TCR sequence derives from a woman between 18 and 29 years old in good health. The chain employs TRBV18 and TRBJ1-6; D possibly corresponds to TRBD1 (5 bases). The CDR3 spells CASSPKTEYNSPLHF. The CDR3 nucleotides are TGTGCCAGCTCACCTAAGACAGAATATAATTCACCCCTCCACTTT.